The 29 T cell receptor beta chains reported below all come from one sample, sequenced in a study of T cell responses to AZD1222 COVID-19 vaccine. The assay was immunoSEQ multiplex PCR, and TCRdb's table has in-frame clones only and misses some. Of 140,000 or so clones in the sample, 70% to 90% were seen once. The material was peripheral blood, obtained on day 0 of AZD1222 vaccination. The receptor source for this set is an adult in good health.

A single count supports this clone. Other DNA sequences in this specimen translate into the identical CDR3. The chain is built from TRBV5-5 and TRBJ1-1; D ambiguous. Per the germline V gene, CDR1 is SGHKS and CDR2 is YYEKEE (reference sequence). This CDR3 is built from 13 residues. Trimming took off 4 bases at V and 0 bases at J, with 7 bases between the two ends. The CDR3, as DNA: TGTGCCAGCAGCCCTGACCTGAACACTGAAGCTTTCTTT. Its protein is CASSPDLNTEAFF.

The V and J genes are TRBV27 and TRBJ1-1, with D tentatively TRBD1 (6 bases). Germline CDR1 is MNHEY and CDR2 is SMNVEV (reference sequence). The CDR3 spans 15 residues. With 6 bases removed from V and 5 bases from J, the gap between germline ends came to 19 bases. CDR3 sequence (DNA): TGTGCCAGCAGGACCGCGGGGGGGCAGGAGACTGAAGCTTTCTTT. Its protein product is CASRTAGGQETEAFF.

The chain recombines TRBV7-9 with TRBJ2-5; TRBD1 matches 8 bases. CDR3 length: 15 residues. Germline V gene sequence: CDR1 SEHNR, CDR2 FQNEAQ (reference sequence). V shed 1 base and J 4 bases; nucleotides not matched to a gene: 5. CDR3 bases: TGTGCCAGCAGCTTAGTCCCGACAGGGGTAGAGACCCAGTACTTC. Protein product: CASSLVPTGVETQYF.

The chain has TRBV23-1 and TRBJ2-1; 11 bases align to TRBD2. TRBV23-1 is noted as an ORF with a role that remains uncertain. With 0 bases clipped from V and 5 bases from J, the junction kept 6 bases outside the gene matches. The CDR3 spans 17 residues. The CDR3 DNA is TGCGCCAGCAGTCAATCCGAACTAGCGGGAGATGACAATGAGCAGTTCTTC. Amino acids: CASSQSELAGDDNEQFF.

This CDR3 is CASSLGTGQNIQYF. The CDR3 DNA reads TGTGCCAGCAGTTTAGGGACAGGGCAAAACATTCAGTACTTC. This chain uses TRBV27 with TRBJ2-4, with TRBD1 identical over 9 bases. J gave up 5 bases and V 2 bases, and 1 base lay outside the gene matches. The CDR3 consists of 14 residues. Germline CDR1 reads MNHEY; CDR2 reads SMNVEV (reference sequence).

This chain joins TRBV21-1 and TRBJ2-7. TRBV21-1 is described as a pseudogene. The CDR3 spans 15 residues. In DNA, the CDR3 is TGTGCCAGCAGCAAAGGACAAGGGTGCTCCTACGAGCAGTACTTC. Protein product: CASSKGQGCSYEQYF.

J is TRBJ1-4 and V is TRBV5-5; tentative D call: TRBD1 (6 bases). The V gene's germline CDR1 is SGHKS and CDR2 YYEKEE (reference sequence). The CDR3 is made up of 14 amino acids. Trimming left V 2 bases short and J 1 base short, with 6 bases between. Here the CDR3 DNA reads TGTGCCAGCAGCTTCAGGGGAACTAATGAAAAACTGTTTTTT. Amino acids: CASSFRGTNEKLFF.

V is TRBV27 and J is TRBJ1-1; no definite D call. There are 14 residues in the CDR3. Looked up from germline, CDR1 is MNHEY and CDR2 is SMNVEV (reference sequence). V was shortened by 6 bases and J by 4 bases, with 15 bases between the two germline ends. For the CDR3, the DNA is TGTGCCAGCAGCCTGGCCCCGGAGTTCACTGAAGCTTTCTTT. This encodes CASSLAPEFTEAFF.

The V and J genes are TRBV3-1 (or the pseudogene TRBV3-2) and TRBJ1-3, with D perhaps TRBD1 (6 bases). The CDR3 runs 15 residues. Germline V gene sequence: CDR1 LGHDT, CDR2 YNNKEL (reference sequence). V gave up 4 bases and J gave up 0 bases, with 10 bases separating them. The DNA for the CDR3 is TGTGCCAGCAGCCGAGGACAGATCTCTGGAAACACCATATATTTT. Protein: CASSRGQISGNTIYF.

The gene calls are TRBV19 and TRBJ2-7; possibly TRBD2 for D (5 bases). Trimming removed 2 bases from V and 1 base from J, with 12 bases in between. Germline V gene lookup returns CDR1 LNHDA and CDR2 SQIVND (reference sequence). The CDR3 extends over 15 amino acids. CDR3 sequence reads: CASSISRGRSYEQYF. CDR3 in DNA: TGTGCCAGTAGTATATCCCGGGGTCGTTCCTACGAGCAGTACTTC.

The chain recombines TRBV6-4 with TRBJ1-1; TRBD1 is a possible D gene (6 bases). V lost 1 base, J lost 7 bases, and 13 bases lay in between. Germline V lookup: CDR1 MRHNA, CDR2 SNTAGT. CDR3 length: 14 amino acids. The CDR3 here is CASSDFGGAGEAFF. In nucleotides, the CDR3 is TGTGCCAGCAGTGACTTCGGGGGGGCAGGTGAAGCTTTCTTT.

This rearrangement joins TRBV5-4 to TRBJ1-2; a possible D gene is TRBD1 (5 bases). V was trimmed by 4 bases and J by 8 bases, leaving 15 bases between them. The germline V gene encodes CDR1 SGHNT and CDR2 YYREEE (reference sequence). The CDR3 is made up of 13 amino acids. CDR3 amino acids: CASSPEGWGGYTF. CDR3 bases: TGTGCCAGCAGCCCGGAGGGGTGGGGAGGCTACACCTTC. Looking up the rest from reference TRBV5-4 and TRBJ1-2 gives the full variable domain: ETGVTQSPTHLIKTRGQQVTLRCSSQSGHNTVSWYQQALGQGPQFIFQYYREEENGRGNFPPRFSGLQFPNYSSELNVNALELDDSALYLCASSPEGWGGYTFGSGTRLTVV.

The chain links TRBV3-1 (or the pseudogene TRBV3-2) to TRBJ2-3; 10 bases agree with TRBD2. CDR1 and CDR2 (germline): LGHDT, YNNKEL (reference sequence). V dropped 2 bases and J dropped 5; count of bases not matched to a gene: 7. The CDR3 runs 16 residues. CDR3 DNA sequence: TGTGCCAGCAGCCAAAGGGCTAGCGGGAGTATAGATACGCAGTATTTT. Its translation: CASSQRASGSIDTQYF.

The rearrangement links TRBV3-1 (or the pseudogene TRBV3-2) to TRBJ1-2; D is perhaps TRBD1 (6 bases). Per germline, CDR1 LGHDT and CDR2 YNNKEL (reference sequence). CDR3 length equals 13 residues. Trimming left V 3 bases short and J 6 bases short, with 11 bases between. This CDR3 is CASSHTGSDGYTF. CDR3 in DNA: TGTGCCAGCAGCCATACAGGGTCTGATGGCTACACCTTC.

DNA of the CDR3: TGTGCCAGCAGCTTGGCCGTGGGGGGTGGAAACACCATATATTTT. As protein: CASSLAVGGGNTIYF. The chain joins TRBV5-4 to TRBJ1-3; a possible D gene is TRBD1 (5 bases). CDR3 size: 15 residues. V was shortened by 0 bases and J by 3 bases, with 10 bases between the two germline ends. Germline-derived CDR1 and CDR2 are SGHNT and YYREEE (reference sequence).

This clone was seen a few times. The V call is TRBV11-2, the J call TRBJ2-1; 14 nucleotides line up with TRBD2. CDR1 is SGHAT and CDR2 is FQNNGV in the germline V gene. CDR3 length equals 17 residues. After removal of 4 bases from V and 7 bases from J, the junction contained 9 bases not matched to a gene. CDR3 DNA: TGTGCCAGCAGCTCCCCGACTAGCGGGAGGGTTAAGAATGAGCAGTTCTTC. Translation: CASSSPTSGRVKNEQFF.

This chain links TRBV18 with TRBJ1-2; 8 nucleotides match TRBD1. Germline V gives CDR1 KGHSH, CDR2 LQKENI. Trimming at V came to 6 bases and at J to 2 bases, leaving 8 bases not matched to a gene. The CDR3 consists of 15 residues. The DNA for the CDR3 is TGTGCCAGCTCGCTGGACAGGGCCCCAAACTATGGCTACACCTTC. This translates into CASSLDRAPNYGYTF.

The V call is TRBV27, the J call TRBJ1-1; D is ambiguous. The CDR3 covers 13 residues. CDR1 and CDR2 from the germline V gene are MNHEY and SMNVEV (reference sequence). V lost 7 bases and J lost 2, with 11 bases in between. CDR3 nucleotide sequence: TGTGCCAGCATTCCGGACGGAAACACTGAAGCTTTCTTT. Translation: CASIPDGNTEAFF.

Comment on this clone: Mismatch with germline at one junction end may stem from a read error. The chain has TRBV5-4 and TRBJ2-2; D remains unclear. The CDR3 has 12 residues. The germline V gene has CDR1 SGHNT and CDR2 YYREEE (reference sequence). This chain's CDR3 is CASNLKAGELFF. The CDR3 region has the DNA TGTGCCAGCAACTTGAAGGCCGGGGAGCTGTTTTTT. The entire variable domain, with the rest obtained from reference TRBV5-4 and TRBJ2-2, is as follows: ETGVTQSPTHLIKTRGQQVTLRCSSQSGHNTVSWYQQALGQGPQFIFQYYREEENGRGNFPPRFSGLQFPNYSSELNVNALELDDSALYLCASNLKAGELFFGEGSRLTVL.

This clone was counted a single time. This chain uses TRBV2 with TRBJ1-4; 8 nucleotides match TRBD1. CDR3 length equals 13 residues. V dropped 10 bases and J dropped 6; count of bases not matched to a gene: 7. CDR1 is SNHLY, CDR2 FYNNEI, per germline. The chain's CDR3 is CAINQGADEKLFF. The DNA of the CDR3 is TGTGCCATAAACCAGGGGGCGGATGAAAAACTGTTTTTT.

The chain links TRBV19 to TRBJ1-1; TRBD1 matches 9 bases. Losses at the gene ends were 5 bases for V and 6 bases for J; bases not matched to a gene: 13. Germline CDR1 reads LNHDA; CDR2 reads SQIVND (reference sequence). This CDR3 is built from 16 residues. The CDR3 here is CASSLFLGTGMAEAFF. CDR3 DNA sequence: TGTGCCAGTAGTTTATTCTTAGGGACAGGGATGGCTGAAGCTTTCTTT.

The V call is TRBV4-1, the J call TRBJ1-5; D uncertain. CDR3 size: 15 residues. Germline values: CDR1 MGHRA, CDR2 YSYEKL. The V gene lost 11 bases and the J gene lost 2 bases, with 19 bases spanning the gap. The CDR3 loop is CAREKIVVGNQPQHF. The CDR3 DNA sequence: TGCGCCCGGGAAAAGATCGTCGTGGGCAATCAGCCCCAGCATTTT.

In this sample, this clone turned up a few times. The chain couples TRBV6-5 to TRBJ2-2; D may match TRBD1 or TRBD2 (5 bases each). This CDR3 comprises 15 residues. CDR1 is MNHEY, CDR2 SVGAGI, per germline. Between the trimmed V and J ends, which lost 10 bases and 3 bases, there was a span of 18 bases. The CDR3 coding sequence is TGTGCCACCAAGAAGGGGCCCGGGGACACCGGGGAGCTGTTTTTT. It encodes CATKKGPGDTGELFF.

V is TRBV19 and J is TRBJ2-1, with 8 nucleotides matching TRBD2. The V and J ends lost 7 bases and 7 bases, in that order; junction bases with no gene match: 12. Germline V gene lookup returns CDR1 LNHDA and CDR2 SQIVND (reference sequence). The CDR3 has 15 amino acids. The CDR3 region has the DNA TGTGCCAGTAATAGCAAAGCGGGAGTCAGTAATGAGCAGTTCTTC. Its protein is CASNSKAGVSNEQFF.

The chain carries TRBV28 and TRBJ2-3; possible D gene TRBD2, 6 bases. CDR1 MDHEN and CDR2 SYDVKM come from the germline V gene. Trimming shortened V by 3 bases and J by 11 bases, and 18 bases separated the two germline ends. The CDR3 is 14 amino acids. Here the CDR3 DNA reads TGTGCCAGCAGTTTGAATGCCGGGGGTTTACAGCAGTATTTT. It encodes CASSLNAGGLQQYF. The whole variable domain, remainder taken from reference TRBV28 and TRBJ2-3, is DVKVTQSSRYLVKRTGEKVFLECVQDMDHENMFWYRQDPGLGLRLIYFSYDVKMKEKGDIPEGYSVSREKKERFSLILESASTNQTSMYLCASSLNAGGLQQYFGPGTRLTVL.

With regard to this clone: The sample carries other DNA sequences with the same CDR3. The CDR3 here is CASSYEGGYGYTF. CDR3 bases: TGTGCCAGCAGTTACGAAGGGGGCTATGGCTACACCTTC. J is TRBJ1-2 and V is TRBV6-5; perhaps TRBD1 as D (6 bases). Trimming cost V 2 bases and J 4 bases, with 8 bases left between them. This CDR3 has 13 amino acids. The germline V gene encodes CDR1 MNHEY and CDR2 SVGAGI.

V usage is TRBV19 and J usage is TRBJ2-3; 10 bases map to TRBD2. Unmatched junction bases numbered 5, after V lost 8 bases and J lost 3 bases. The germline CDR1 and CDR2 sequences are LNHDA and SQIVND (reference sequence). CDR3 length equals 14 residues. As DNA, the CDR3 is TGTGCCAGTTCGGGACTAGCGAGGACAGATACGCAGTATTTT. Amino acids: CASSGLARTDTQYF.

V usage is TRBV15 and J usage is TRBJ1-5, with D uncertain. Germline V gene lookup returns CDR1 LNHNV and CDR2 YYDKDF (reference sequence). Trimming took off 1 base at V and 0 bases at J, with 10 bases between the two ends. The CDR3 has 16 amino acids. The CDR3 is CATSRGHGDSNQPQHF. The DNA of the CDR3 is TGTGCCACCAGCAGAGGGCACGGCGATAGCAATCAGCCCCAGCATTTT.

J is TRBJ2-1 and V is TRBV19; 8 bases fit TRBD2. This CDR3 is 15 amino acids long. V trimming: 4 bases; J trimming: 3 bases; junction bases outside the gene matches: 5. The germline gives CDR1 LNHDA, CDR2 SQIVND (reference sequence). The CDR3 bases are TGTGCCAGTAGTAGAAGCGGGAGAAACTACAATGAGCAGTTCTTC. Its protein product is CASSRSGRNYNEQFF.